The subject of this entry is one TCR beta chain. This specimen comes from a study of blood T cell repertoires in COVID-19. In the study overall: The samples span acute and convalescent COVID-19 from the United States, Italy and Spain. Sample material is recorded as cDNA or gDNA derived from T cells, B-cell-depleted T cells, or PBMCs.

Source study methods: Amplification from reference gene primers served as the basis for estimated nucleated cell counts. Here immunoSEQ multiplex PCR was the method, and the copy in TCRdb shows in-frame clones only, minus some. V, J and clone size reflect that table, while D and trimming were determined from the DNA. The sample yields about 270,000 clones, roughly nine tenths seen once. The CDR3 spans 13 residues. The V gene end was trimmed by 5 bases and the J gene end by 7 bases; junction bases not matched to a gene: 2. From germline, CDR1 is KGHSH and CDR2 LQKENI. The V call is TRBV18, the J call TRBJ1-5; 10 bases are shared with TRBD1. The sequenced sample was PBMCs or T cells enriched from blood (not recorded which). The receptor was derived from a woman aged 50 to 60 who had recovered from COVID-19. As DNA, the CDR3 is TGTGCCAGCTCATCGGACAGGGGGCAGCCCCAGCATTTT. Its translation is CASSSDRGQPQHF.